Below are 32 T cell receptor beta chains sequenced from a single sample in a study of CD8 T cells in Susac syndrome. Random-hexamer reverse transcription was applied to roughly 0.5 to 1 ug RNA. TCRdb used MiXCR to reprocess the immunoSEQ multiplex PCR reads, holding one entry per CDR3 protein. The sample holds about 80,000 distinct CDR3 sequences, around 96% seen once. What was sequenced was CD8+ T cells from PBMCs. The receptors originated from a human donor with Susac syndrome.

The rearrangement links TRBV20-1 to TRBJ2-3, with D possibly TRBD2 on 5 matching bases. CDR1 is DFQATT, CDR2 SNEGSKA, per germline (reference sequence). Trimming shortened V by 2 bases and J by 3 bases, and 15 bases separated the two germline ends. The CDR3 is 15 residues long. CDR3 residues: CSARPLGVGTDTQYF. The DNA of the CDR3 is TGCAGTGCTAGACCCCTCGGGGTTGGGACAGATACGCAGTATTTT.

CDR3 residues: CASSGPGTEIPPNYGYTF. The CDR3 coding sequence is TGTGCCAGCAGTGGCCCCGGGACAGAGATTCCCCCTAACTATGGCTACACCTTC. This sequence joins TRBV28 and TRBJ1-2; 7 positions match TRBD1. V shed 5 bases, J shed 0 bases, and the junction held 15 bases outside the gene matches. Germline CDR1 MDHEN, CDR2 SYDVKM. This CDR3 region has 18 residues.

This chain links TRBV5-6 with TRBJ1-1; the D is unclear. Trimming removed 2 bases from V and 1 base from J, with 6 bases in between. Germline CDR1 is SGHDT and CDR2 is YYEEEE. The CDR3 is 13 amino acids. Here the CDR3 DNA reads TGTGCCAGCAGCTTCATCCAGAACACTGAAGCTTTCTTT. As protein: CASSFIQNTEAFF.

This clonotype occurred a few times. The chain carries TRBV5-1 and TRBJ2-1, with 8 bases aligning to TRBD1. CDR1 SGHRS and CDR2 YFSETQ come from the germline V gene. The CDR3 has 15 amino acids. J was trimmed by 2 bases and V by 4 bases; bases with no gene match: 5. The CDR3 bases are TGCGCCAGCAGCACTGGGACAGGCCCCTACAATGAGCAGTTCTTC. It is translated as CASSTGTGPYNEQFF.

The chain employs TRBV15 and TRBJ2-3; tentatively, D is TRBD2 (5 bases). Germline V gene data show CDR1 as LNHNV and CDR2 as YYDKDF (reference sequence). This CDR3 comprises 15 residues. With 2 bases removed from V and 4 bases from J, the gap between germline ends came to 13 bases. Written as DNA, the CDR3 is TGTGCCACCAGCAGATCCAGACTACGCGCAGATACGCAGTATTTT. Translated: CATSRSRLRADTQYF.

The chain couples TRBV7-2 to TRBJ2-1, with 8 bases lining up with TRBD2. CDR3 length: 15 residues. Losses at the gene ends were 5 bases for V and 4 bases for J; bases not matched to a gene: 7. Germline CDR1 reads SGHTA; CDR2 reads FQGNSA. In DNA form, the CDR3 reads TGTGCCAGCAGCGCACTAGCGGCGTCATACAATGAGCAGTTCTTC. This translates into CASSALAASYNEQFF.

The DNA of the CDR3 is TGCGCCAGCAGCCGGAAACAGGGTACCGGGGAGCTGTTTTTT. This codes for CASSRKQGTGELFF. The genes are TRBV5-1 and TRBJ2-2, with TRBD1 as a possible D gene (6 bases). The V end lost 4 bases, the J end lost 5 bases, and 12 bases lay between the germline ends. The germline gives CDR1 SGHRS, CDR2 YFSETQ. This CDR3 contains 14 residues.

The V gene is TRBV13, the J gene TRBJ2-2, with D tentatively TRBD2 (5 bases). Germline V gene lookup returns CDR1 PRHDT and CDR2 FYEKMQ (reference sequence). Trimming cost V 3 bases and J 2 bases, with 13 bases left between them. This CDR3 region has 16 residues. CDR3 protein: CASSFSPGINTGELFF. The CDR3 DNA reads TGTGCCAGCAGCTTTTCGCCGGGAATTAACACCGGGGAGCTGTTTTTT. Complete variable domain (other parts from reference TRBV13 and TRBJ2-2): AAGVIQSPRHLIKEKRETATLKCYPIPRHDTVYWYQQGPGQDPQFLISFYEKMQSDKGSIPDRFSAQQFSDYHSELNMSSLELGDSALYFCASSFSPGINTGELFFGEGSRLTVL.

The V call is TRBV20-1, the J call TRBJ2-7, with 13 bases identical to TRBD2. The germline V gene has CDR1 DFQATT and CDR2 SNEGSKA (reference sequence). The V gene end was trimmed by 1 base and the J gene end by 3 bases; junction bases not matched to a gene: 0. This CDR3 is built from 14 residues. The CDR3 DNA reads TGCAGTGCTAGAGGGACTAGCGGGAGCTACGAGCAGTACTTC. It translates to CSARGTSGSYEQYF.

V gene TRBV7-9 combines with J gene TRBJ2-7, with D possibly matching TRBD2 (7 bases). From germline, CDR1 is SEHNR and CDR2 FQNEAQ (reference sequence). The V end was cut by 3 bases, the J end by 13 bases, with 16 bases between. The length of the CDR3 is 12 residues. The CDR3 coding sequence is TGTGCCAGCAGCTTTGGGGGGGCCTCCCCCTACGTC. As protein: CASSFGGASPYV.

CDR3 residues: CASSKEGTSGIQETQYF. The CDR3 DNA follows: TGTGCCAGCAGCAAAGAAGGAACTAGCGGTATACAAGAGACCCAGTACTTC. V gene TRBV21-1 combines with J gene TRBJ2-5; the table's D call of TRBD2 was not tested on the DNA. TRBV21-1 is a pseudogene. CDR3 length: 17 amino acids.

V usage is TRBV16 and J usage is TRBJ1-1; D call uncertain. The CDR3 spans 16 residues. Germline loops: CDR1 KGHSY, CDR2 FQNENV. V was trimmed by 4 bases and J by 4 bases, leaving 19 bases between them. CDR3 sequence reads: CASSRSLRGGVTEAFF. CDR3 nucleotide sequence: TGTGCCAGCAGCCGAAGTCTTCGGGGAGGTGTCACTGAAGCTTTCTTT.

The chain joins TRBV12-3 or TRBV12-4 to TRBJ1-2; D unresolved. V was pared by 6 bases and J by 6 bases, with 11 bases between. CDR3 length equals 12 residues. CDR3 sequence: CASSRQEDGYTF. CDR3 nucleotides: TGTGCCAGCAGCCGACAAGAAGATGGCTACACCTTC.

V and J are TRBV9 and TRBJ1-1; D not certain. Germline V gene lookup returns CDR1 SGDLS and CDR2 YYNGEE. CDR3 size: 11 residues. Trimming removed 3 bases from V and 11 bases from J, with 11 bases in between. The CDR3: CASSGSRGAFF. The DNA for the CDR3 is TGTGCCAGCAGCGGGTCAAGAGGCGCTTTCTTT.

The chain is built from TRBV13 and TRBJ2-3, with a tentative D call TRBD1 (5 bases). The CDR3 sequence is 14 residues long. Germline values: CDR1 PRHDT, CDR2 FYEKMQ (reference sequence). V dropped 4 bases and J dropped 2 bases, with 10 bases sitting between them. The CDR3 loop reads CASSSVTATDTQYF. The CDR3 DNA reads as TGTGCCAGCAGCTCAGTGACAGCCACAGATACGCAGTATTTT.

The chain recombines TRBV30 with TRBJ2-1; 8 nucleotides match TRBD2. The trim removed 2 bases at V and 2 bases at J, leaving 5 bases unmatched. Germline CDR1 and CDR2: GTSNPN and SVGIG (reference sequence). The CDR3 length is 15 residues. The CDR3 spells CAWSTLAAPYNEQFF. The CDR3 DNA follows: TGTGCCTGGAGTACACTAGCGGCCCCCTACAATGAGCAGTTCTTC.

This CDR3 reads CASSLEGANQPQHF. In DNA, the CDR3 is TGCGCCAGCAGCTTGGAGGGGGCCAATCAGCCCCAGCATTTT. The J gene is TRBJ1-5, the V gene TRBV5-1; 7 positions agree with TRBD1. The CDR3 has 14 amino acids. CDR1 and CDR2 from the germline V gene are SGHRS and YFSETQ. With V trimmed by 0 bases and J by 3 bases, 0 bases remained unmatched.

The rearrangement uses TRBV7-9 and TRBJ2-6; D not certain. Trimming cost V 7 bases and J 0 bases, with 7 bases left between them. This CDR3 contains 14 residues. The V gene's germline CDR1 is SEHNR and CDR2 FQNEAQ (reference sequence). CDR3: CASTQDSGANVLTF. For the CDR3, the DNA is TGTGCCAGCACCCAAGACTCTGGGGCCAACGTCCTGACTTTC.

DNA of the CDR3: TGTGCCAGCAGTTATTCAGGGGGCACTGAAGCTTTCTTT. This sequence encodes CASSYSGGTEAFF. V and J are TRBV6-2 or TRBV6-3 and TRBJ1-1; 7 nucleotides match TRBD1. Per germline, CDR1 MNHEY and CDR2 SVGEGT. V lost 3 bases and J lost 4; bases outside the gene matches: 2. The CDR3 length is 13 residues.

CDR3 nucleotide sequence: TGCAGCGTTGTGACTAGCGGGAGGCCCTCCTACGAGCAGTACTTC. Translation: CSVVTSGRPSYEQYF. The gene calls are TRBV29-1 and TRBJ2-7; 13 bases fit TRBD2. Germline-derived CDR1 and CDR2 are SQVTM and ANQGSEA. The V gene end was trimmed by 4 bases and the J gene end by 0 bases; junction bases not matched to a gene: 3. This CDR3 comprises 15 residues.

This chain connects TRBV6-5 to TRBJ2-1; no clear D. CDR3 length: 11 residues. Germline CDR1 reads MNHEY; CDR2 reads SVGAGI. V was pared by 6 bases and J by 6 bases, with 6 bases between. The CDR3 bases are TGTGCCAGCAGGGGGTTCAATGAGCAGTTCTTC. As protein: CASRGFNEQFF.

The J gene is TRBJ2-3, the V gene TRBV12-3 or TRBV12-4, with 7 positions matching TRBD2. V trimming: 5 bases; J trimming: 2 bases; junction bases outside the gene matches: 10. The CDR3 has 16 residues. CDR3 region: CASSPKEGRATDTQYF. The CDR3 DNA is TGTGCCAGCAGTCCCAAAGAGGGGAGGGCCACAGATACGCAGTATTTT.

The chain links TRBV4-1 to TRBJ2-7; 7 bases line up with TRBD1. Germline CDR1 reads MGHRA; CDR2 reads YSYEKL. CDR3 size: 14 residues. The trim removed 0 bases at V and 4 bases at J, leaving 3 bases unmatched. CDR3 DNA: TGCGCCAGCAGCCAAGACGGGACAGCTTACGAGCAGTACGTC. Its translation: CASSQDGTAYEQYV.

This sequence joins TRBV29-1 and TRBJ2-1; D remains ambiguous. The CDR3 totals 17 residues. The germline V and J ends were trimmed by 4 bases and 0 bases, with 19 bases remaining between them. CDR1 and CDR2 (germline): SQVTM, ANQGSEA. CDR3 amino acids: CSVVGAASPGSYNEQFF. The CDR3 region has the DNA TGCAGCGTTGTGGGCGCTGCGTCCCCGGGCTCCTACAATGAGCAGTTCTTC.

The chain links TRBV13 to TRBJ1-2; 8 bases match TRBD1. The CDR3 consists of 15 residues. Germline CDR1 reads PRHDT; CDR2 reads FYEKMQ (reference sequence). Trimming cost V 3 bases and J 5 bases; bases outside gene matches: 8. Here the CDR3 reads CASSLSPGGWYGYTF. CDR3 nucleotide sequence: TGTGCCAGCAGCTTGAGTCCAGGGGGCTGGTATGGCTACACCTTC. The whole variable domain, remainder taken from reference TRBV13 and TRBJ1-2, is AAGVIQSPRHLIKEKRETATLKCYPIPRHDTVYWYQQGPGQDPQFLISFYEKMQSDKGSIPDRFSAQQFSDYHSELNMSSLELGDSALYFCASSLSPGGWYGYTFGSGTRLTVV.

This sequence joins TRBV29-1 and TRBJ1-1, with D possibly being TRBD1 (5 bases). Germline lookup yields CDR1 SQVTM and CDR2 ANQGSEA. The length of the CDR3 is 12 residues. The ends were cut back, 5 bases at V and 5 bases at J, with 12 bases in the middle. CDR3 DNA sequence: TGCAGCGTTTCGCAGGGTCGGACTGAAGCTTTCTTT. Translation gives CSVSQGRTEAFF.

The CDR3 region is CASSQGYSQLLDEQYF. The CDR3 DNA follows: TGTGCCAGCAGCCAAGGATACTCTCAACTCCTTGACGAGCAGTACTTC. The chain combines TRBV14 with TRBJ2-7, with D uncertain. Germline CDR1 reads SGHDN; CDR2 reads FVKESK. V lost 1 base and J 5 bases, leaving 18 bases between the germline ends. The CDR3 is 16 amino acids.

A word on this clonotype: The junction shows a germline mismatch at one end, possibly a read error. This sequence joins TRBV30 and TRBJ1-1; tentative D call: TRBD1 (5 bases). CDR3 length: 11 amino acids. CDR1 and CDR2 (germline): GTSNPN, SVGIG (reference sequence). For the CDR3, the DNA is TGTGCCTGGAGTAAGGGACCGTTTTGTGTCTTT. Amino acid sequence: CAWSKGPFCVF.

This clonotype occurred once. The chain employs TRBV2 and TRBJ2-1, with 11 bases aligning to TRBD2. The germline gives CDR1 SNHLY, CDR2 FYNNEI. Trimming removed 3 bases from V and 3 bases from J; junction bases left unmatched: 10. This CDR3 has 18 residues. In DNA, the CDR3 is TGTGCCAGCAGTGATCCGCTAGCGGGAGGCCAAGACTACAATGAGCAGTTCTTC. Its protein is CASSDPLAGGQDYNEQFF. Full variable domain (remainder filled in from reference TRBV2 and TRBJ2-1): EPEVTQTPSHQVTQMGQEVILRCVPISNHLYFYWYRQILGQKVEFLVSFYNNEISEKSEIFDDQFSVERPDGSNFTLKIRSTKLEDSAMYFCASSDPLAGGQDYNEQFFGPGTRLTVL.

J is TRBJ2-5 and V is TRBV29-1; D might be TRBD1 (6 bases). This CDR3 contains 15 residues. Trimming removed 7 bases at V and 9 bases at J, with 27 bases between. CDR1 is SQVTM, CDR2 ANQGSEA, per germline. The CDR3 sequence is CSARRGDRPLLAQYF. The CDR3 nucleotides read TGCAGCGCTCGCCGGGGTGACAGGCCACTTTTAGCCCAGTACTTC.

This clonotype has just one count. This chain links TRBV13 with TRBJ2-3; D gene unclear. The V gene's germline CDR1 is PRHDT and CDR2 FYEKMQ (reference sequence). The CDR3 has 13 residues. With 2 bases removed from V and 2 bases from J, the gap between germline ends came to 5 bases. The CDR3 reads CASSLSLTDTQYF. The CDR3 DNA is TGTGCCAGCAGCTTATCCCTCACAGATACGCAGTATTTT.

The V call is TRBV27, the J call TRBJ2-2; D remains unclear. The germline V gene encodes CDR1 MNHEY and CDR2 SMNVEV (reference sequence). V lost 0 bases to trimming and J lost 2 bases, with 13 bases between them. This CDR3 has 17 residues. The CDR3 sequence: CASSLSRQAINTGELFF. The CDR3 region has the DNA TGTGCCAGCAGTTTATCCCGCCAAGCCATAAACACCGGGGAGCTGTTTTTT.